Below, 18 T cell receptor beta chains from the same sample are listed, as sequenced in a study of T cells expressing NK-cell markers. TCRdb reanalyzed the 5' RACE reads and collapses them to one entry per CDR3 protein, without DNA. The sample table sets out about 390,000 distinct CDR3 sequences. Sequenced input: blood T cells: a sorted CD56 or NKG2C T cell subset, CD4+ or CD8+ T cells, or bulk PBMC T cells (not recorded which). The receptors come from a woman in her forties or fifties in good health.

CDR3 loop: CASSFRGPNTQYF. This rearrangement joins TRBV11-2 to TRBJ2-3. CDR3 size: 13 residues. The germline V gene encodes CDR1 SGHAT and CDR2 FQNNGV.

The gene calls are TRBV5-1 and TRBJ2-2. The CDR3 is 13 amino acids. In germline, CDR1 is SGHRS, CDR2 YFSETQ. The CDR3 reads CASSLGGTGELFF.

The chain is built from TRBV24-1 and TRBJ2-1; the D gene TCRdb calls, TRBD1, cannot be checked with no DNA. The CDR3 sequence is 16 residues long. Germline-derived CDR1 and CDR2 are KGHDR and SFDVKD. CDR3 sequence reads: CATSDESRATYNEQFF.

The chain employs TRBV12-3 or TRBV12-4 and TRBJ2-7; checking the TCRdb D call of TRBD1 is not possible without DNA. This CDR3 is 12 amino acids long. Here the CDR3 reads CASSQGQAIEYF.

The CDR3: CSAGTGAYNEQFF. V gene TRBV29-1 combines with J gene TRBJ2-1; TCRdb reports TRBD1, a call that lacks DNA to check it against. This CDR3 spans 13 amino acids. Germline V gene lookup returns CDR1 SQVTM and CDR2 ANQGSEA.

The chain joins TRBV6-5 to TRBJ1-1. CDR3 size: 13 residues. The V gene's germline CDR1 is MNHEY and CDR2 SVGAGI. The CDR3 is CASRTPSGTEAFF.

The chain joins TRBV12-3 or TRBV12-4 to TRBJ1-5; the D call from TCRdb, TRBD1, cannot be confirmed without DNA. The CDR3 is made up of 12 amino acids. The CDR3 protein is CASDRGNQPQHF.

The chain uses TRBV5-5 and TRBJ2-7; TCRdb selects TRBD1, and the lack of DNA leaves this call unchecked. CDR3 length equals 13 residues. The germline CDR1 and CDR2 sequences are SGHKS and YYEKEE (reference sequence). The CDR3 sequence is CASSLQGHNEQYF.

V gene TRBV12-3 or TRBV12-4 combines with J gene TRBJ2-7; TCRdb's D gene call, TRBD1, goes unchecked for lack of DNA. CDR3 size: 13 residues. The CDR3 is CASRRTGEDEQYF.

The chain carries TRBV20-1 and TRBJ2-3; the TCRdb D gene call, TRBD2, has no DNA to confirm it. CDR1 DFQATT and CDR2 SNEGSKA come from the germline V gene (reference sequence). The CDR3 extends over 15 amino acids. CDR3 loop: CSAPLFGRVVDTQYF.

The rearrangement links TRBV20-1 to TRBJ2-1; TCRdb returns TRBD2, unconfirmable since there is no DNA. This CDR3 spans 15 amino acids. Germline-derived CDR1 and CDR2 are DFQATT and SNEGSKA (reference sequence). The CDR3: CSATIRDYPYNEQFF.

The V call is TRBV12-5, the J call TRBJ1-1. Looked up from germline, CDR1 is LGHNT and CDR2 is FRNRAP. There are 12 residues in the CDR3. CDR3 residues: CASGTGPTEAFF.

The chain couples TRBV5-1 to TRBJ1-1; TCRdb gives TRBD1 as the D gene, but with no DNA this cannot be confirmed. Germline CDR1 and CDR2: SGHRS and YFSETQ. This CDR3 spans 15 amino acids. The CDR3 reads CASSSEGGRNTEAFF. Full variable domain (outside the CDR3, taken from reference TRBV5-1 and TRBJ1-1): KAGVTQTPRYLIKTRGQQVTLSCSPISGHRSVSWYQQTPGQGLQFLFEYFSETQRNKGNFPGRFSGRQFSNSRSEMNVSTLELGDSALYLCASSSEGGRNTEAFFGQGTRLTVV.

This sequence joins TRBV5-1 and TRBJ2-2; TCRdb calls TRBD1, which cannot be checked without DNA. This CDR3 has 16 residues. Per germline, CDR1 SGHRS and CDR2 YFSETQ. The CDR3 protein is CASSPKTSGSTGELFF.

J is TRBJ2-2 and V is TRBV27; no DNA is available, so the TRBD1 call from TCRdb remains unchecked. The CDR3 is made up of 16 amino acids. Germline loops: CDR1 MNHEY, CDR2 SMNVEV (reference sequence). The CDR3 spells CASSSSDRTGAGELFF.

CDR3 loop: CASSLTQIAKNIQYF. The J gene is TRBJ2-4, the V gene TRBV13. CDR3 length equals 15 residues. Looked up from germline, CDR1 is PRHDT and CDR2 is FYEKMQ (reference sequence). The full variable domain, completed using reference TRBV13 and TRBJ2-4, is AAGVIQSPRHLIKEKRETATLKCYPIPRHDTVYWYQQGPGQDPQFLISFYEKMQSDKGSIPDRFSAQQFSDYHSELNMSSLELGDSALYFCASSLTQIAKNIQYFGAGTRLSVL.

The chain couples TRBV20-1 to TRBJ2-1; TCRdb calls TRBD2, which cannot be checked without DNA. Per the germline V gene, CDR1 is DFQATT and CDR2 is SNEGSKA (reference sequence). This CDR3 region has 15 residues. CDR3 in amino acids: CSARPLAGGLVRQFF.

The chain recombines TRBV20-1 with TRBJ2-5; TCRdb outputs TRBD2, but without DNA this stays unchecked. Germline assignment: CDR1 DFQATT and CDR2 SNEGSKA (reference sequence). The CDR3 runs 11 residues. CDR3 protein: CSAGPLVAQYF.